The rows below give T cell receptor beta chains drawn from one sample of a study of CD8+CD57+ T cells in acquired aplastic anemia. One entry per CDR3 protein results from TCRdb running MiXCR on the reads. The sample includes some 170,000 distinct CDR3 sequences, roughly 48% of them seen just once. Specimen: sorted CD4+, CD8+, or CD8+CD57+ T cells (not recorded which) from PBMCs. The receptors shown here come from a human donor with aplastic anemia. Each CDR3 is given without its conserved first and last residue.

TRBJ1-3 | TRBV20-1 | SAAEIGNTIY
TRBJ1-3 | TRBV11-2 | ASSLTASGNTIY
TRBJ1-6 | TRBV4-2 | ASSAGTGEFSPLH
TRBJ2-7 | TRBV6-5 | ASSYQGAYEQY
TRBJ2-3 | TRBV6-1 | ASSVTDTQY
TRBJ1-1 | TRBV19 | ASSGQTNTEAF
TRBJ1-5 | TRBV2 | ASTGDSNQPQH
TRBJ2-6 | TRBV5-1 | ASSSGRNSGANVLT
TRBJ1-5 | TRBV19 | ASSSFGQGNNQPQH
TRBJ2-5 | TRBV18 | ASSFFSVGETQY
TRBJ1-1 | TRBV10-1 | ASRQTENTEAF
TRBJ2-5 | TRBV19 | ASTSGGEVETQY
TRBJ2-1 | TRBV19 | ASSIGWTGDNEQF
TRBJ2-1 | TRBV5-1 | ASSWGAGGPVYEQF
TRBJ1-3 | TRBV7-9 | ASSLGQGNTIY
TRBJ1-2 | TRBV19 | ASRGDWGYGFT
TRBJ1-1 | TRBV7-9 | ASSLYDTEAF
TRBJ2-1 | TRBV19 | ASSHTRGSGQF
TRBJ1-2 | TRBV7-2 | ASSLGRDDGYT
TRBJ1-2 | TRBV6-1 | ASSLTRRTGTYGYT
TRBJ1-3 | TRBV6-1 | ASSAGGPGNTIY
TRBJ1-1 | TRBV2 | ASSGSGSAF